This T cell receptor beta chain comes out of a study of T cells in Graves' hyperthyroidism and ophthalmopathy. This clonotype was counted at least ten times. With V trimmed by 0 bases and J by 1 base, 5 bases remained unmatched. The CDR3 spans 17 residues. CDR1 SGHNT and CDR2 YENEEA come from the germline V gene. TCR beta CDR3 region amplification was performed from RNA transcripts. A set of HTBI primers served as the primers for a first-round RT-PCR of the TCR CDR3. TCRdb reprocessed the multiplex PCR reads via MiXCR and lists one record per CDR3 protein. This table holds a few hundred thousand distinct CDR3 sequences, approximately 17% found once.

The gene calls are TRBV11-3 and TRBJ2-3; 9 bases align to TRBD2. The receptor comes from a man younger than 30 with Graves' ophthalmopathy. Sequenced: blood. CDR3 sequence reads: CASSLEASGARTDTQYF. Written as DNA, the CDR3 is TGTGCCAGCAGCTTAGAGGCTAGCGGGGCCCGCACAGATACGCAGTATTTT.